The clone carrying this T cell receptor (beta chain) was counted many times. From germline, CDR1 is LNHDA and CDR2 SQIVND (reference sequence). The CDR3 sequence is 12 residues long. Trimming shortened V by 1 base and J by 8 bases, and 5 bases separated the two germline ends. These data originate in a study of early T cells in non-severe SARS-CoV-2 infection. TCRdb reprocessed the 5' RACE reads with MiXCR, giving one entry per CDR3 protein. The profile shows around 82,000 distinct CDR3 sequences, 11% of them singletons. Sequencing was performed on whole blood. The receptor comes from an adult who was a healthcare worker with PCR-confirmed SARS-CoV-2 infection or an uninfected control (not recorded which). This chain uses TRBV19 with TRBJ2-2; D gene uncertain. Here the CDR3 DNA reads TGTGCCAGTAGTATAGTACTAGGGGAGCTGTTTTTT. Protein sequence: CASSIVLGELFF.